The next 11 T cell receptor beta chains were all read from a single sample in a study of shared clonotypes between healthy human individuals (dated by TCRdb to about 2020). Receptors were amplified or captured by the immunoSEQ multiplex PCR assay. TCRdb took this table from immuneACCESS and kept in-frame rearrangements with V and J called. Such tables lack part of the clones; where checked against another copy, unresolved V genes explain under half of the gap, and the rest is unexplained. The sample data list roughly 760,000 clones, and 74% of these were observed just once. Jointly, the top ten make up around 1.6% of the sample. The sequenced sample consisted of memory CD4+ T cells sorted from blood. Read against the paper, the sample's cell subset or site label means: CD45RA-negative fraction. These receptor sequences come from a woman in her twenties or thirties in good health.

The chain joins TRBV19 to TRBJ2-7, with a weak D call TRBD2 (5 bases). This CDR3 has 14 residues. The V gene's germline CDR1 is LNHDA and CDR2 SQIVND (reference sequence). Trimming left V 3 bases short and J 4 bases short, with 13 bases between. The CDR3 loop reads CASSIEGIGYEQYF. In DNA form, the CDR3 reads TGTGCCAGTAGTATCGAGGGAATTGGTTACGAGCAGTACTTC.

The chain couples TRBV9 to TRBJ2-1; TRBD2 aligns across 15 bases. The CDR3 is made up of 16 amino acids. V was clipped by 0 bases and J by 9 bases; unmatched bases: 4. Germline CDR1 SGDLS, CDR2 YYNGEE. The CDR3 loop is CASSVVGTSGRSEQFF. CDR3 in DNA: TGTGCCAGCAGCGTAGTAGGGACTAGCGGGAGGAGTGAGCAGTTCTTC. Together with reference TRBV9 and TRBJ2-1, the CDR3 gives the full variable domain: DSGVTQTPKHLITATGQRVTLRCSPRSGDLSVYWYQQSLDQGLQFLIQYYNGEERAKGNILERFSAQQFPDLHSELNLSSLELGDSALYFCASSVVGTSGRSEQFFGPGTRLTVL.

A remark on this clone: Mismatch with germline at one junction end may stem from a read error. This chain connects TRBV27 to TRBJ2-7, with a possible D match to TRBD2 (5 bases). CDR3 length: 14 residues. Germline lookup yields CDR1 MNHEY and CDR2 SMNVEV (reference sequence). The CDR3 DNA reads TGTGCCAGCAGTCTATCTAACTTATCGGGGGAGCAGTACTTC. Protein product: CASSLSNLSGEQYF.

This clone was counted a single time. The gene calls are TRBV4-1 and TRBJ1-1; TRBD1 aligns across 8 bases. Germline V gene sequence: CDR1 MGHRA, CDR2 YSYEKL. CDR3 length: 15 amino acids. V trimming: 1 base; J trimming: 9 bases; junction bases outside the gene matches: 10. CDR3 coding DNA: TGCGCCAGCAGCCAAGTCTGGACAGGGAACCCTAAAGCTTTCTTT. Translation: CASSQVWTGNPKAFF.

The chain couples TRBV6-1 to TRBJ2-5; TRBD2 matches 14 bases. The CDR3 has 17 residues. Trimming at V came to 4 bases and at J to 4 bases, leaving 8 bases not matched to a gene. Per the germline V gene, CDR1 is MNHNS and CDR2 is SASEGT. CDR3 sequence (DNA): TGTGCCAGCAGTGTACGCTACGGACTAGCGGGAGGAGAGACCCAGTACTTC. Its translation: CASSVRYGLAGGETQYF.

The chain has TRBV11-3 and TRBJ2-1, with D tentatively TRBD2 (5 bases). This CDR3 has 13 amino acids. Trimming took off 5 bases at V and 6 bases at J, with 11 bases between the two ends. CDR1 is SGHNT and CDR2 is YENEEA in the germline V gene. CDR3 in DNA: TGTGCCAGCAGCCACAATCGGGGCAATGAGCAGTTCTTC. As protein: CASSHNRGNEQFF. The full variable domain, with the rest looked up from reference TRBV11-3 and TRBJ2-1, is EAGVVQSPRYKIIEKKQPVAFWCNPISGHNTLYWYLQNLGQGPELLIRYENEEAVDDSQLPKDRFSAERLKGVDSTLKIQPAELGDSAVYLCASSHNRGNEQFFGPGTRLTVL.

The chain couples TRBV27 to TRBJ1-2; tentative D call: TRBD1 (5 bases). The CDR3 consists of 14 residues. The V end lost 0 bases, the J end lost 6 bases, and 11 bases lay between the germline ends. Germline CDR1 is MNHEY and CDR2 is SMNVEV (reference sequence). The CDR3 nucleotides read TGTGCCAGCAGTTTATCCGGGGCGTTACATGGCTACACCTTC. It yields the protein CASSLSGALHGYTF.

The table lists this clone with a count of one. The chain links TRBV11-3 to TRBJ2-1; the D gene could be TRBD1 or TRBD2 (5 bases each). The germline V gene has CDR1 SGHNT and CDR2 YENEEA. The CDR3 extends over 12 amino acids. V was trimmed by 4 bases and J by 12 bases, leaving 13 bases between them. The CDR3 reads CASSSTGTGQFF. The CDR3 DNA reads as TGTGCCAGCAGCTCCACGGGGACGGGGCAGTTCTTC.

At least ten counts were recorded for this clone. Distinct nucleotide sequences in the sample also encode this CDR3. The chain has TRBV6-5 and TRBJ2-3; either TRBD1 or TRBD2 may supply D (5 bases each). Per the germline V gene, CDR1 is MNHEY and CDR2 is SVGAGI. CDR3 length: 14 amino acids. Trimming cost V 6 bases and J 1 base, with 11 bases left between them. The CDR3 sequence: CASSRLGGTDTQYF. Written as DNA, the CDR3 is TGTGCCAGCAGCCGACTGGGGGGCACAGATACGCAGTATTTT.

Note on this clone: At the DNA level, this CDR3 is encoded by other sequences in the same sample as well. This chain links TRBV2 with TRBJ2-1; the match to TRBD2 covers 9 bases. The germline CDR1 and CDR2 sequences are SNHLY and FYNNEI. The V gene end was trimmed by 7 bases and the J gene end by 2 bases; junction bases not matched to a gene: 3. The length of the CDR3 is 14 residues. Written as DNA, the CDR3 is TGTGCCAGCACCCGACTAGCGGCCTACAATGAGCAGTTCTTC. This codes for CASTRLAAYNEQFF.

The chain recombines TRBV7-6 with TRBJ2-5; TRBD2 is a possible D gene (6 bases). With 5 bases removed from V and 6 bases from J, the gap between germline ends came to 16 bases. In germline, CDR1 is SGHVS, CDR2 FNYEAQ. This CDR3 has 14 amino acids. The CDR3 DNA is TGTGCCAGCAGCCCCGGGACTGTTGAAAAGACCCAGTACTTC. Translation gives CASSPGTVEKTQYF.